A selection of T cell receptor beta chains follows, all from one sample in a study of post-analysis software for immune sequencing data. TCRdb processed the PCR reads anew with MiXCR; each CDR3 protein has one entry. This table has 740,000 or so distinct CDR3 sequences, approximately 57% appearing once. Sequencing was carried out using blood. Every receptor here comes from a girl aged 10-17 years with multiple sclerosis. Both conserved end residues are part of each CDR3. Each record gives: J gene, V gene, clone size, D gene, CDR3 protein, CDR3 DNA. D genes are given only for firm matches. Size tells how often a clone was seen (once, few, many) or the class of an expanded clone, and some rows leave it out.

J: TRBJ2-6
V: TRBV5-1
size: -
D: -
CDR3: CASSPGGTNSGANVLTF
DNA: TGCGCCAGCAGCCCGGGGGGCACGAACTCTGGGGCCAACGTCCTGACTTTC

J: TRBJ2-4
V: TRBV28
size: once
D: -
CDR3: CASSLWGREAKNIQYF
DNA: TGTGCCAGCAGTTTATGGGGGCGCGAAGCCAAAAACATTCAGTACTTC

J: TRBJ1-2
V: TRBV29-1
size: -
D: TRBD1
CDR3: CSVADRTGVNYGYTF
DNA: TGCAGCGTCGCCGACCGGACAGGGGTGAACTATGGCTACACCTTC

J: TRBJ2-7
V: TRBV5-5
size: few
D: -
CDR3: CASSLLLPSSYEQYF
DNA: TGTGCCAGCAGCTTGCTCCTCCCGAGCTCCTACGAGCAGTACTTC

J: TRBJ1-1
V: TRBV20-1
size: -
D: -
CDR3: CSAASVNTEAFF
DNA: TGCAGTGCGGCCAGCGTGAACACTGAAGCTTTCTTT

J: TRBJ2-7
V: TRBV29-1
size: -
D: TRBD2
CDR3: CSVSGGSYEQYF
DNA: TGCAGCGTTTCGGGGGGATCCTACGAGCAGTACTTC

J: TRBJ2-1
V: TRBV7-2
size: -
D: TRBD2
CDR3: CASSATGGSQPGNEQFF
DNA: TGTGCCAGCAGCGCGACTGGCGGGAGTCAGCCGGGCAATGAGCAGTTCTTC

J: TRBJ1-1
V: TRBV7-9
size: once
D: -
CDR3: CASSYPLGRTEAFF
DNA: TGTGCCAGCAGCTATCCACTGGGAAGGACTGAAGCTTTCTTT

J: TRBJ2-5
V: TRBV5-1
size: once
D: -
CDR3: CASSLRPRAAETQYF
DNA: TGCGCCAGCAGCTTGAGGCCCCGAGCGGCGGAGACCCAGTACTTC

J: TRBJ1-2
V: TRBV4-1
size: -
D: -
CDR3: CASSQEPGSGYGYTF
DNA: TGCGCCAGCAGCCAAGAACCAGGGTCGGGCTATGGCTACACCTTC

J: TRBJ2-3
V: TRBV11-1
size: few
D: TRBD2
CDR3: CASSRGLAGRTDTQYF
DNA: TGTGCCAGCAGTCGCGGACTAGCGGGGCGCACAGATACGCAGTATTTT

J: TRBJ2-1
V: TRBV11-1
size: -
D: TRBD1
CDR3: CATAVGQGGNEQFF
DNA: TGTGCCACCGCGGTGGGACAGGGAGGCAATGAGCAGTTCTTC